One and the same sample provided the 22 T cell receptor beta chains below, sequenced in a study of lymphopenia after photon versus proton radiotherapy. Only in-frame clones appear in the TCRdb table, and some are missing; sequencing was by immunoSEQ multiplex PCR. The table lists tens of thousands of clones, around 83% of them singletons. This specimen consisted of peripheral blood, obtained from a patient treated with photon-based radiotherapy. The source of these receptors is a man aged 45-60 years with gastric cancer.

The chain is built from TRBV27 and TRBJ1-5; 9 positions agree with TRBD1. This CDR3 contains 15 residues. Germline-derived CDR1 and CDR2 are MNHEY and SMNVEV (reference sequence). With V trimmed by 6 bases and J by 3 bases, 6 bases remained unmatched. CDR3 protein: CASRLQGANNQPQHF. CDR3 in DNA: TGTGCCAGCAGACTACAGGGGGCGAACAATCAGCCCCAGCATTTT.

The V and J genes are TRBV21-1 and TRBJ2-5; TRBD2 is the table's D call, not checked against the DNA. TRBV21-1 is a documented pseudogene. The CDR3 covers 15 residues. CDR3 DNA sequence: TGTGCCAGCAGCAAGTCGTCTAGCGGTCAAGAGACCCAGTACTTC. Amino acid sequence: CASSKSSSGQETQYF.

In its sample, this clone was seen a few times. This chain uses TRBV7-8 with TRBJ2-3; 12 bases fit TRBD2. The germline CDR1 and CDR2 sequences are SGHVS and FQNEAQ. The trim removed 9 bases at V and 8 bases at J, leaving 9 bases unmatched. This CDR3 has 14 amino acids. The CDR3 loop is CASGRTSGTGTQYF. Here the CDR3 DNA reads TGTGCCAGTGGGAGGACTAGCGGGACCGGTACGCAGTATTTT.

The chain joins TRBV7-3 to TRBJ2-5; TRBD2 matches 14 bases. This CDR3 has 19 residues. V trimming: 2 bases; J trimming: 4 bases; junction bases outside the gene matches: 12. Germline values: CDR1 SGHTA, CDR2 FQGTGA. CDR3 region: CASSLLSGTSGSRRETQYF. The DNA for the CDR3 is TGTGCCAGCAGCTTACTCTCCGGGACTAGCGGGAGTAGGAGAGAGACCCAGTACTTC.

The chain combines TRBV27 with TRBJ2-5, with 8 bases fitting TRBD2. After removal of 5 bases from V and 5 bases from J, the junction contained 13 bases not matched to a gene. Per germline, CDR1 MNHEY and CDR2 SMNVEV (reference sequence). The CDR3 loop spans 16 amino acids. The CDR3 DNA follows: TGTGCCAGCAGTCCCGCTCAAACGGGAGGGCCCGAGACCCAGTACTTC. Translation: CASSPAQTGGPETQYF.

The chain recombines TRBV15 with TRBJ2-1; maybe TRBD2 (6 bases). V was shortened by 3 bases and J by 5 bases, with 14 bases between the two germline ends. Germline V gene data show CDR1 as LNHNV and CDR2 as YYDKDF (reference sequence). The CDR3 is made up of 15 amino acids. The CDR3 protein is CATSRPGTYNNEQFF. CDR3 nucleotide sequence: TGTGCCACCAGCAGGCCCGGGACTTACAACAATGAGCAGTTCTTC. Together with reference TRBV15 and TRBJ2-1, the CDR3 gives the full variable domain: DAMVIQNPRYQVTQFGKPVTLSCSQTLNHNVMYWYQQKSSQAPKLLFHYYDKDFNNEADTPDNFQSRRPNTSFCFLDIRSPGLGDTAMYLCATSRPGTYNNEQFFGPGTRLTVL.

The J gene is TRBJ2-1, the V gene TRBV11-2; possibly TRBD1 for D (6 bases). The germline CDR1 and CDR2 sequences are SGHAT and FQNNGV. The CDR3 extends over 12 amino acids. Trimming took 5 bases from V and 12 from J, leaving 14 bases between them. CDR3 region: CASSPSRTVQFF. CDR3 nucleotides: TGTGCCAGCAGCCCTTCTAGGACAGTGCAGTTCTTC.

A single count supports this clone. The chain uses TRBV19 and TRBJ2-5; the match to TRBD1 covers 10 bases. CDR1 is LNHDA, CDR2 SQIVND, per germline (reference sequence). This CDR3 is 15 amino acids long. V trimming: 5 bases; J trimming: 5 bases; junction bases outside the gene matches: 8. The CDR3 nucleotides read TGTGCCAGTAGTGACCGGGACAGGGGTTGGGAGACCCAGTACTTC. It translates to CASSDRDRGWETQYF.

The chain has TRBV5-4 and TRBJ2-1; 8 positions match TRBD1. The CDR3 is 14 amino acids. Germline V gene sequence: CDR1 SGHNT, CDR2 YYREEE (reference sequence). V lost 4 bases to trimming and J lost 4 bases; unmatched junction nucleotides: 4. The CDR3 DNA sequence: TGTGCCAGCAGCAGGGACAGGAGTTACAATGAGCAGTTCTTC. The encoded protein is CASSRDRSYNEQFF.

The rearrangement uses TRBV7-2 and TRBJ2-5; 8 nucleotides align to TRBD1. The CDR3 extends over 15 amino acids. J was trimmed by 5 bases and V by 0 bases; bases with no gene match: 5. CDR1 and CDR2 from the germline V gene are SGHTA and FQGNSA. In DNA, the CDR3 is TGTGCCAGCAGCTTAGCAGAGACAGGGGCCGAGACCCAGTACTTC. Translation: CASSLAETGAETQYF.

The CDR3, as DNA: TGTGCCAGCAGCGTTGAGCGGGACACCATATATTTT. It yields the protein CASSVERDTIYF. The V gene is TRBV9, the J gene TRBJ1-3; D not certain. The V end was cut by 2 bases, the J end by 8 bases, with 8 bases between. CDR1 is SGDLS and CDR2 is YYNGEE in the germline V gene. CDR3 length: 12 amino acids.

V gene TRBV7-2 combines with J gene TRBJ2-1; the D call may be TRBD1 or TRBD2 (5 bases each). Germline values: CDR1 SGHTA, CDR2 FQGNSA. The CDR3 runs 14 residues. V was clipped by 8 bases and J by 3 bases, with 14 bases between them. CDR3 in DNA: TGTGCCAGCGGGCGAGGGGCTAACTACAATGAGCAGTTCTTC. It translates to CASGRGANYNEQFF.

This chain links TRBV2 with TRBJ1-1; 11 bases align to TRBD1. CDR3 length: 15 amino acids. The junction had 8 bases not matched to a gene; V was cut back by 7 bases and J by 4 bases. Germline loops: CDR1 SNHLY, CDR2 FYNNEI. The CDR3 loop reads CASKGWGQGGTEAFF. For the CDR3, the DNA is TGTGCCAGCAAAGGGTGGGGACAGGGGGGCACTGAAGCTTTCTTT.

The DNA for the CDR3 is TGTGCCATCAGTGTGGGGACAGCCTCTGGGGCCAACGTCCTGACTTTC. Translating it yields CAISVGTASGANVLTF. The chain has TRBV10-3 and TRBJ2-6; 7 bases match TRBD1. Unmatched junction bases numbered 3, after V lost 4 bases and J lost 0 bases. Germline-derived CDR1 and CDR2 are ENHRY and SYGVKD. The CDR3 totals 16 residues.

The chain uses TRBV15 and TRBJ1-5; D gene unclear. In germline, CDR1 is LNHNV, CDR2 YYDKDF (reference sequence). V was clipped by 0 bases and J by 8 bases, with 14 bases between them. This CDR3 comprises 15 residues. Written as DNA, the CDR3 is TGTGCCACCAGCAGAGATTGGAAGGCTGGCAAGCCCCAGCATTTT. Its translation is CATSRDWKAGKPQHF. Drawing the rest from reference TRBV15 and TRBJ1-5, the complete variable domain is DAMVIQNPRYQVTQFGKPVTLSCSQTLNHNVMYWYQQKSSQAPKLLFHYYDKDFNNEADTPDNFQSRRPNTSFCFLDIRSPGLGDTAMYLCATSRDWKAGKPQHFGDGTRLSIL.

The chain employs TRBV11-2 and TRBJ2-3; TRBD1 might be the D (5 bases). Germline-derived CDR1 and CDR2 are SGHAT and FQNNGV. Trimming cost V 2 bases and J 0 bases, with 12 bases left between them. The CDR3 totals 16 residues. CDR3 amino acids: CASSLFQGGSTDTQYF. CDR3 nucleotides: TGTGCCAGCAGCTTATTCCAGGGCGGAAGCACAGATACGCAGTATTTT.

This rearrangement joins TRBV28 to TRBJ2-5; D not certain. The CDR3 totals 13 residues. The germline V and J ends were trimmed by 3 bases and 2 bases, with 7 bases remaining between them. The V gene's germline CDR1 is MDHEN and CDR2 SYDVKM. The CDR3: CASSLSRQETQYF. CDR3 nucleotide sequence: TGTGCCAGCAGTTTGTCCCGACAAGAGACCCAGTACTTC.

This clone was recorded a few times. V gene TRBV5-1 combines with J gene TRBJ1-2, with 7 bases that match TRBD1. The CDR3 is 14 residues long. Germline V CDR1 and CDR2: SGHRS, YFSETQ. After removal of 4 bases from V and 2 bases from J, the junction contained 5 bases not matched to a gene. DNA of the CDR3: TGCGCCAGCAGCCAATCGACAGGGAACTATGGCTACACCTTC. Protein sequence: CASSQSTGNYGYTF.

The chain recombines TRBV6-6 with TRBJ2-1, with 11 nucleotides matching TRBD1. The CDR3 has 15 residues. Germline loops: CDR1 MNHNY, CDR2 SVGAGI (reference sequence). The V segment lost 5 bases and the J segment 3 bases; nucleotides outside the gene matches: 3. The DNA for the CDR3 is TGTGCCAGCAGTAAAGGGACAGGGGGCTACAATGAGCAGTTCTTC. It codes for CASSKGTGGYNEQFF.

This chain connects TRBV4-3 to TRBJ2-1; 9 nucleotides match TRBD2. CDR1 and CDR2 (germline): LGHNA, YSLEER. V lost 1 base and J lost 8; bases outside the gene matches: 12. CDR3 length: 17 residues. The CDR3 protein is CASSQVASGIGLHEQFF. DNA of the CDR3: TGCGCCAGCAGCCAAGTGGCTAGCGGGATAGGATTACATGAGCAGTTCTTC.

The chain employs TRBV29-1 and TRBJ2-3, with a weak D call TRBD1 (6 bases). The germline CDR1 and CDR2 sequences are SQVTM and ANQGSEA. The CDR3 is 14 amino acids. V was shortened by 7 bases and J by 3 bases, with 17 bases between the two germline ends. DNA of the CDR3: TGCAGCGCTGATACAGGGCCGGGAACAGATACGCAGTATTTT. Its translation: CSADTGPGTDTQYF.

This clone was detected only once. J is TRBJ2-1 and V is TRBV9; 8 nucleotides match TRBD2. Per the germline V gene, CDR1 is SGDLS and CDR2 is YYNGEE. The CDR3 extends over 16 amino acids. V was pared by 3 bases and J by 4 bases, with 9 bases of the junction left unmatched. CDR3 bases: TGTGCCAGCAGCGCCCCCCTGGCGGGGGGTTACAATGAGCAGTTCTTC. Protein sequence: CASSAPLAGGYNEQFF.